The 17 T cell receptor beta chains below were found in one sample sequenced in a study of shared clonotypes between healthy human individuals. TCRdb's copy holds only in-frame clones and misses some; the assay was immunoSEQ multiplex PCR. This table has under 1 million clones, about 96% appearing once. Naive CD8 cells lacked CD45RO, underwent positive selection for CCR7 and left out terminally differentiated effector memory CD45RA+ cells. The sequenced sample was naive CD8+ T cells sorted from blood. The receptors derive from a man aged 30-40 years in good health.

Regarding this clone: Other nucleotide sequences from this sample produce the same CDR3. This chain joins TRBV7-8 and TRBJ2-3; unclear D gene. Looked up from germline, CDR1 is SGHVS and CDR2 is FQNEAQ. V was trimmed by 5 bases and J by 2 bases, leaving 2 bases between them. The CDR3 extends over 11 amino acids. CDR3 DNA sequence: TGTGCCAGCAGCACCACAGATACGCAGTATTTT. Translating it yields CASSTTDTQYF.

This clone has a single count. In DNA form, the CDR3 reads TGCGCCAGCAGCCCGGGGACTAGCGGGAGTGGAGGCACAGATACGCAGTATTTT. Amino acids: CASSPGTSGSGGTDTQYF. The chain recombines TRBV4-3 with TRBJ2-3; TRBD2 matches 14 bases. CDR3 size: 18 residues. Germline V gene lookup returns CDR1 LGHNA and CDR2 YSLEER. With V trimmed by 4 bases and J by 1 base, 7 bases remained unmatched.

This chain links TRBV27 with TRBJ2-7; D not resolved. The V end was cut by 1 base, the J end by 0 bases, with 7 bases between. The length of the CDR3 is 14 residues. CDR1 is MNHEY, CDR2 SMNVEV, per germline (reference sequence). Here the CDR3 DNA reads TGTGCCAGCAGTTTATTGGGGATCTCCTACGAGCAGTACTTC. This gives the protein CASSLLGISYEQYF.

V and J are TRBV19 and TRBJ2-7, with TRBD1 matching over 11 bases. V was pared by 3 bases and J by 4 bases, with 5 bases of the junction left unmatched. Germline V gene sequence: CDR1 LNHDA, CDR2 SQIVND (reference sequence). The CDR3 covers 15 residues. This chain's CDR3 is CASSIAGQGEYEQYF. The DNA of the CDR3 is TGTGCCAGTAGTATCGCGGGACAGGGGGAATACGAGCAGTACTTC.

V usage is TRBV19 and J usage is TRBJ2-1; TRBD2 might be the D (6 bases). This CDR3 spans 18 amino acids. Germline V gives CDR1 LNHDA, CDR2 SQIVND (reference sequence). V was trimmed by 0 bases and J by 0 bases, leaving 15 bases between them. The CDR3 reads CASSIDPGTPSSYNEQFF. CDR3 coding DNA: TGTGCCAGTAGTATAGATCCCGGGACTCCGAGCTCCTACAATGAGCAGTTCTTC.

This chain connects TRBV5-1 to TRBJ2-2, with D maybe TRBD2 (5 bases). V dropped 2 bases and J dropped 1 base, with 9 bases sitting between them. This CDR3 spans 15 amino acids. Germline V gives CDR1 SGHRS, CDR2 YFSETQ. CDR3 nucleotide sequence: TGCGCCAGCAGCTTAGGACTCTTGAACACCGGGGAGCTGTTTTTT. It yields the protein CASSLGLLNTGELFF.

The chain has TRBV4-1 and TRBJ1-5; D is unresolved. The CDR3 sequence is 13 residues long. CDR1 MGHRA and CDR2 YSYEKL come from the germline V gene. V lost 2 bases to trimming and J lost 4 bases, with 6 bases between them. The CDR3 spells CASSQNANQPQHF. For the CDR3, the DNA is TGCGCCAGCAGCCAAAACGCAAATCAGCCCCAGCATTTT.

The chain recombines TRBV10-3 with TRBJ2-7, with a weak D call TRBD2 (6 bases). CDR1 ENHRY and CDR2 SYGVKD come from the germline V gene. V was cut by 0 bases and J by 5 bases, with 20 bases left in between. The CDR3 loop spans 17 amino acids. CDR3 amino acids: CAISESLGGKRADEQYF. In DNA, the CDR3 is TGTGCCATCAGTGAGTCGTTGGGGGGAAAAAGGGCGGACGAGCAGTACTTC.

This rearrangement joins TRBV7-6 to TRBJ2-5, with no clear D. The germline gives CDR1 SGHVS, CDR2 FNYEAQ. The CDR3 covers 15 residues. V lost 5 bases and J 3 bases, leaving 16 bases between the germline ends. The CDR3 here is CASSPHPVQKETQYF. The CDR3 DNA sequence: TGTGCCAGCAGCCCCCACCCCGTCCAGAAAGAGACCCAGTACTTC.

V gene TRBV29-1 combines with J gene TRBJ2-7, with a tentative D call TRBD2 (6 bases). V lost 0 bases and J lost 3, with 9 bases in between. The CDR3 is made up of 13 amino acids. Germline loops: CDR1 SQVTM, CDR2 ANQGSEA. The CDR3 DNA sequence: TGCAGCGTTGAAGATCTGGAGGGCTACGAGCAGTACTTC. Encoded protein: CSVEDLEGYEQYF.

CDR3 sequence (DNA): TGCGCCAGCAGCCAAGAGGGGCCCTACGAGCAGTACTTC. Translated, it gives CASSQEGPYEQYF. The rearrangement joins TRBV4-1 to TRBJ2-7; the D gene is possibly TRBD1 (5 bases). CDR3 length: 13 amino acids. V lost 0 bases and J lost 2, with 5 bases in between. Germline V gene lookup returns CDR1 MGHRA and CDR2 YSYEKL.

The chain uses TRBV7-8 and TRBJ1-4; 9 positions match TRBD1. Germline CDR1 is SGHVS and CDR2 is FQNEAQ. The CDR3 runs to 18 residues. The junction had 15 bases not matched to a gene; V was cut back by 3 bases and J by 7 bases. CDR3 protein: CASSFPVHDRGSGEKLFF. DNA for the CDR3: TGTGCCAGCAGCTTTCCAGTTCATGACAGGGGGAGTGGTGAAAAACTGTTTTTT.

Points on this clone: Other DNA sequences of this sample code for an identical CDR3. This sequence joins TRBV9 and TRBJ2-5; D is perhaps TRBD1 or TRBD2 (5 bases each). CDR1 and CDR2 (germline): SGDLS, YYNGEE. The CDR3 is 14 residues long. Trimming took 0 bases from V and 5 from J, leaving 11 bases between them. This CDR3 reads CASSVGGGLETQYF. The CDR3 nucleotides read TGTGCCAGCAGCGTAGGTGGGGGTTTGGAGACCCAGTACTTC.

This clone appeared a single time. This rearrangement joins TRBV7-8 to TRBJ2-1; D remains ambiguous. This CDR3 has 14 residues. V gave up 0 bases and J gave up 8 bases, with 11 bases separating them. The germline CDR1 and CDR2 sequences are SGHVS and FQNEAQ. CDR3 coding DNA: TGTGCCAGCAGCTTAGCGTATCAGGCCGATGAGCAGTTCTTC. Amino acid sequence: CASSLAYQADEQFF.

The rearrangement uses TRBV14 and TRBJ2-1; D assignment may be TRBD1 or TRBD2 (5 bases each). This CDR3 spans 16 amino acids. Germline V gene lookup returns CDR1 SGHDN and CDR2 FVKESK. The germline V and J ends were trimmed by 3 bases and 3 bases, with 15 bases remaining between them. The CDR3 nucleotides read TGTGCCAGCAGCCATTACCGGGACGTAATCTACAATGAGCAGTTCTTC. This translates into CASSHYRDVIYNEQFF.

The rearrangement uses TRBV29-1 and TRBJ2-1; 13 positions agree with TRBD2. CDR1 is SQVTM, CDR2 ANQGSEA, per germline. Trimming took 4 bases from V and 4 from J; bases not matched to a gene: 7. This CDR3 spans 16 amino acids. This chain's CDR3 is CSVVGTSGVNYNEQFF. CDR3 in DNA: TGCAGCGTTGTTGGGACTAGCGGGGTGAATTACAATGAGCAGTTCTTC.

The V call is TRBV10-3, the J call TRBJ2-7, with D possibly being TRBD1 (6 bases). In germline, CDR1 is ENHRY, CDR2 SYGVKD. The CDR3 is 12 residues long. Between the trimmed V and J ends, which lost 10 bases and 3 bases, there was a span of 13 bases. CDR3 coding DNA: TGTGCCACCGGGACATCCTTCTACGAGCAGTACTTC. Encoded protein: CATGTSFYEQYF.